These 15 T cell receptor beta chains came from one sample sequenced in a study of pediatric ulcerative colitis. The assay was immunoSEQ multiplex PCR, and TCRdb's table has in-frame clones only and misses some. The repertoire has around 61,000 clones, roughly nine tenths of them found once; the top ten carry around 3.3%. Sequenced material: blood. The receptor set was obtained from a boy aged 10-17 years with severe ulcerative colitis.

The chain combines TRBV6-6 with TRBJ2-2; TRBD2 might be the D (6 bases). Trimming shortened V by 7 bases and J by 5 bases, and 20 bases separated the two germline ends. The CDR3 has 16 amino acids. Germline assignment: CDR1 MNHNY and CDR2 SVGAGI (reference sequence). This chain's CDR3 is CASIPYGWEDTGELFF. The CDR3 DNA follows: TGTGCCAGCATACCTTATGGCTGGGAGGATACCGGGGAGCTGTTTTTT.

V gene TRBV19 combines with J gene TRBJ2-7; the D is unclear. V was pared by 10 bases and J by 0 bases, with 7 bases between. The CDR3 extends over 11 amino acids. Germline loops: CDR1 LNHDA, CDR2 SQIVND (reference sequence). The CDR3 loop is CAKNGSYEQYF. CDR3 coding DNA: TGTGCCAAGAACGGCTCCTACGAGCAGTACTTC.

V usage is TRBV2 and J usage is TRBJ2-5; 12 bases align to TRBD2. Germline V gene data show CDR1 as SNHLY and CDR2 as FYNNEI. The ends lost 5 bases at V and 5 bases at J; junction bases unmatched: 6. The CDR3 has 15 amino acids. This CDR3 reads CASSLAGGRGETQYF. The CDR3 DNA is TGTGCCAGCAGTCTAGCGGGAGGGAGGGGGGAGACCCAGTACTTC.

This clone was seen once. The CDR3 region has the DNA TGTGCTAGTGGTTCGGGTGAGATTGGAGCCAAAAACATTCAGTACTTC. It is translated as CASGSGEIGAKNIQYF. The chain couples TRBV12-5 to TRBJ2-4; D unclear. The CDR3 spans 16 residues. Trimming pared 4 bases from V and 0 bases from J, leaving 13 bases between. The germline gives CDR1 LGHNT, CDR2 FRNRAP.

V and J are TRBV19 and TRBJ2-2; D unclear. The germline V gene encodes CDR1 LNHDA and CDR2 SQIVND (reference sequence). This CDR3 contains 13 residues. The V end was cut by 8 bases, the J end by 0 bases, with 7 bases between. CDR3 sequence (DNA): TGTGCCAGTCCCCGGTCGAACACCGGGGAGCTGTTTTTT. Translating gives CASPRSNTGELFF.

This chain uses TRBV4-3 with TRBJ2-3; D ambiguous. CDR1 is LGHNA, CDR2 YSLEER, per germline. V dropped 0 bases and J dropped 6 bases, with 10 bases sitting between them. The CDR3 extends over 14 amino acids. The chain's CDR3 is CASSQEGPADTQYF. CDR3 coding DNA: TGCGCCAGCAGCCAAGAGGGTCCAGCCGATACGCAGTATTTT.

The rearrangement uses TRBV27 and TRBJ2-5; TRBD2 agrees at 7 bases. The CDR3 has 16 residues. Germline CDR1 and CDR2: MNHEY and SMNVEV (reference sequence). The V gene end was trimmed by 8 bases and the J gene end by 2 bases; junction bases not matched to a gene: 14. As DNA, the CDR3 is TGTGCCAGCGCCGTGACTAGCTATGAGTTACAAGAGACCCAGTACTTC. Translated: CASAVTSYELQETQYF.

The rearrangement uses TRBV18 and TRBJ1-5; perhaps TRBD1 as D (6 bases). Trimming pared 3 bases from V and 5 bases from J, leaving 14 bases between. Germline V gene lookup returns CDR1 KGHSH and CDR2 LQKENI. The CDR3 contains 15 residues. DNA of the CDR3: TGTGCCAGCTCACCGAGGAACAGGGACGATCAGCCCCAGCATTTT. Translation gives CASSPRNRDDQPQHF.

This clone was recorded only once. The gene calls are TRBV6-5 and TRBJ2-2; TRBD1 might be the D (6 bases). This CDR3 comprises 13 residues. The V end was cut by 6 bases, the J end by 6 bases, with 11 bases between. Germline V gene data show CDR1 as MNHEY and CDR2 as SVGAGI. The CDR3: CASRRNRAGELFF. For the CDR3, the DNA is TGTGCCAGCAGGAGGAACAGGGCCGGGGAGCTGTTTTTT.

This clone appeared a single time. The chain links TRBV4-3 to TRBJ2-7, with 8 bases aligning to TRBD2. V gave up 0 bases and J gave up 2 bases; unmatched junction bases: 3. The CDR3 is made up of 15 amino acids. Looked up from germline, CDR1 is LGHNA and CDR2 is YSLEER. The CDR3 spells CASSQDPAGAYEQYF. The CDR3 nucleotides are TGCGCCAGCAGCCAAGATCCAGCGGGGGCCTACGAGCAGTACTTC.

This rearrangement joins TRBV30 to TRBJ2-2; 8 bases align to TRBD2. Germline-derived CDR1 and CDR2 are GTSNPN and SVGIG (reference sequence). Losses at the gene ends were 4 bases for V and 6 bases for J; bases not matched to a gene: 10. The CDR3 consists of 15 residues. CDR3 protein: CAWTSGPRRAGELFF. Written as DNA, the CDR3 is TGTGCCTGGACTAGCGGGCCTAGGCGCGCCGGGGAGCTGTTTTTT.

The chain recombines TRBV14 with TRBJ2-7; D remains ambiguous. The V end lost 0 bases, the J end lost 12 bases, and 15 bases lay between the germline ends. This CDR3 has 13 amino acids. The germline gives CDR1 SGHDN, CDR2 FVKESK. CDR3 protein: CASSQDLRSGLYF. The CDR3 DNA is TGTGCCAGCAGCCAAGACTTAAGGTCGGGTCTGTACTTC.

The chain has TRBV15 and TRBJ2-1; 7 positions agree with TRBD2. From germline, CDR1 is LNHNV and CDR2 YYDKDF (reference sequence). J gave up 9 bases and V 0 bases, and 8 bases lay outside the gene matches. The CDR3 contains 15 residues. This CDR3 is CATSRDRTSTGEQFF. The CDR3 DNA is TGTGCCACCAGCAGAGACCGGACTAGTACCGGTGAGCAGTTCTTC. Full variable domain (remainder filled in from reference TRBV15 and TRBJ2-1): DAMVIQNPRYQVTQFGKPVTLSCSQTLNHNVMYWYQQKSSQAPKLLFHYYDKDFNNEADTPDNFQSRRPNTSFCFLDIRSPGLGDTAMYLCATSRDRTSTGEQFFGPGTRLTVL.

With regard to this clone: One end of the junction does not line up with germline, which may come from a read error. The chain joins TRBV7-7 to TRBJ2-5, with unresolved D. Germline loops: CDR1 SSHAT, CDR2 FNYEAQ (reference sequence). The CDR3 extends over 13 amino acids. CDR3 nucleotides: TGTGCTAGCAGCTTATGGTTTGGGGAGACCCAGTACTTC. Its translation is CASSLWFGETQYF.

CDR3 region: CASSVGGSRNNEQFF. The CDR3 region has the DNA TGTGCCAGCAGTGTAGGGGGGAGCAGGAACAATGAGCAGTTCTTC. The chain employs TRBV2 and TRBJ2-1; D may correspond to TRBD1 or TRBD2 (6 bases each). CDR1 is SNHLY and CDR2 is FYNNEI in the germline V gene. This CDR3 region has 15 residues. V shed 4 bases and J shed 5 bases, with 15 bases lying between them. Full variable domain (missing parts from reference TRBV2 and TRBJ2-1): EPEVTQTPSHQVTQMGQEVILRCVPISNHLYFYWYRQILGQKVEFLVSFYNNEISEKSEIFDDQFSVERPDGSNFTLKIRSTKLEDSAMYFCASSVGGSRNNEQFFGPGTRLTVL.